The 31 T cell receptor beta chains below were found in one sample sequenced in a study of blood T cell repertoires in COVID-19. Generated by immunoSEQ multiplex PCR, the TCRdb table keeps only in-frame clones and is missing some. The sample includes about 40,000 clones, around 77% of them seen just once. Sequencing was performed on peripheral blood. The receptor set was obtained from an elderly woman with acute or convalescent COVID-19.

The V gene is TRBV11-3, the J gene TRBJ2-7; 9 bases align to TRBD2. J gave up 1 base and V 0 bases, and 4 bases lay outside the gene matches. Looked up from germline, CDR1 is SGHNT and CDR2 is YENEEA. CDR3 length: 16 amino acids. The CDR3 here is CASSLDGAGGSYEQYF. DNA for the CDR3: TGTGCCAGCAGCTTAGACGGAGCGGGAGGATCCTACGAGCAGTACTTC.

V is TRBV29-1 and J is TRBJ2-1; tentative D call: TRBD2 (5 bases). The germline V and J ends were trimmed by 2 bases and 3 bases, with 29 bases remaining between them. The CDR3 extends over 20 amino acids. Germline CDR1 and CDR2: SQVTM and ANQGSEA. DNA for the CDR3: TGCAGCGTTGAAATGGATCGCAGACGGGTACGAAGAGGGTACTACAATGAGCAGTTCTTC. It encodes CSVEMDRRRVRRGYYNEQFF.

The genes are TRBV10-3 and TRBJ2-7; 10 nucleotides align to TRBD1. J gave up 2 bases and V 7 bases, and 2 bases lay outside the gene matches. CDR1 and CDR2 (germline): ENHRY, SYGVKD. The CDR3 spans 13 residues. In DNA, the CDR3 is TGTGCCATCAACGGACAGGGGGCCTACGAGCAGTACTTC. Translating gives CAINGQGAYEQYF.

The V gene is TRBV7-9, the J gene TRBJ1-2; 7 bases fit TRBD1. Germline V gives CDR1 SEHNR, CDR2 FQNEAQ (reference sequence). The V gene end was trimmed by 5 bases and the J gene end by 3 bases; junction bases not matched to a gene: 3. This CDR3 has 13 residues. CDR3 nucleotide sequence: TGTGCCAGCAGCCGAGGGACAGACTATGGCTACACCTTC. This encodes CASSRGTDYGYTF.

The V gene is TRBV7-2, the J gene TRBJ2-4; D is possibly TRBD2 (5 bases). This CDR3 has 16 residues. The germline V and J ends were trimmed by 4 bases and 1 base, with 14 bases remaining between them. The germline gives CDR1 SGHTA, CDR2 FQGNSA. CDR3 in DNA: TGTGCCAGCAGCTCCGGACTCCGGAGGGCCAAAAACATTCAGTACTTC. Its translation: CASSSGLRRAKNIQYF. The full variable domain, in which reference TRBV7-2 and TRBJ2-4 provide the parts outside the CDR3, is GAGVSQSPSNKVTEKGKDVELRCDPISGHTALYWYRQSLGQGLEFLIYFQGNSAPDKSGLPSDRFSAERTGGSVSTLTIQRTQQEDSAVYLCASSSGLRRAKNIQYFGAGTRLSVL.

This chain joins TRBV2 and TRBJ2-5; 8 nucleotides match TRBD2. After removal of 2 bases from V and 0 bases from J, the junction contained 5 bases not matched to a gene. This CDR3 spans 16 amino acids. CDR1 is SNHLY and CDR2 is FYNNEI in the germline V gene. This CDR3 reads CASSELGLEYQETQYF. As DNA, the CDR3 is TGTGCCAGCAGTGAACTGGGACTAGAGTACCAAGAGACCCAGTACTTC.

The genes are TRBV7-2 and TRBJ2-1, with D possibly TRBD2 on 6 matching bases. Germline values: CDR1 SGHTA, CDR2 FQGNSA. The CDR3 is made up of 12 amino acids. Trimming shortened V by 9 bases and J by 3 bases, and 9 bases separated the two germline ends. The CDR3 sequence is CASSAGYNEQFF. CDR3 nucleotide sequence: TGTGCCAGTTCAGCGGGCTACAATGAGCAGTTCTTC.

The chain has TRBV4-1 and TRBJ2-5, with TRBD2 matching over 7 bases. Per germline, CDR1 MGHRA and CDR2 YSYEKL. Germline trimming cut 5 bases from V and 1 base from J; bases unmatched to any gene: 10. This CDR3 is 16 amino acids long. The DNA for the CDR3 is TGCGCCAGCAGCTCCTTTGGGGGAGGGATCCAAGAGACCCAGTACTTC. It specifies CASSSFGGGIQETQYF.

DNA of the CDR3: TGTGCCAGCAGCGTAGGCCCTAGCGGGAGTGACGGTACGCAGTATTTT. Amino acids: CASSVGPSGSDGTQYF. The chain joins TRBV9 to TRBJ2-3; 10 bases are a match to TRBD2. Germline V gene data show CDR1 as SGDLS and CDR2 as YYNGEE. The CDR3 is 16 residues long. Losses at the gene ends were 0 bases for V and 8 bases for J; bases not matched to a gene: 9.

This clone was observed a handful of times. V usage is TRBV7-2 and J usage is TRBJ2-2; D might be TRBD2 (5 bases). The germline V gene has CDR1 SGHTA and CDR2 FQGNSA. The CDR3 runs to 13 residues. Between the trimmed V and J ends, which lost 0 bases and 6 bases, there was a span of 5 bases. CDR3 loop: CASSLAGAGELFF. The CDR3 nucleotides read TGTGCCAGCAGCTTAGCGGGAGCCGGGGAGCTGTTTTTT.

This clone was picked up one time. V is TRBV27 and J is TRBJ1-2, with D possibly TRBD1 on 5 matching bases. This CDR3 is built from 13 residues. Trimming cost V 3 bases and J 8 bases, with 13 bases left between them. Germline-derived CDR1 and CDR2 are MNHEY and SMNVEV (reference sequence). CDR3: CASSFNRGSGYTF. CDR3 nucleotide sequence: TGTGCCAGCAGTTTTAACCGGGGGAGCGGCTACACCTTC.

This chain connects TRBV27 to TRBJ2-1; D unclear. Trimming took 2 bases from V and 2 from J, leaving 10 bases between them. Germline assignment: CDR1 MNHEY and CDR2 SMNVEV (reference sequence). The CDR3 loop spans 15 amino acids. In DNA, the CDR3 is TGTGCCAGCAGTTTAGGAGCTCATACCTACAATGAGCAGTTCTTC. This encodes CASSLGAHTYNEQFF.

The V call is TRBV2, the J call TRBJ2-7, with 8 bases aligning to TRBD1. The CDR3 is 14 amino acids. Germline CDR1 reads SNHLY; CDR2 reads FYNNEI. Unmatched junction bases numbered 4, after V lost 5 bases and J lost 1 base. The CDR3 sequence is CASSRQGTSYEQYF. The CDR3 DNA follows: TGTGCCAGCAGTCGACAGGGGACTTCCTACGAGCAGTACTTC.

Within the sample, this clone is medium-sized. The chain recombines TRBV29-1 with TRBJ2-7; no definite D call. The germline V and J ends were trimmed by 5 bases and 0 bases, with 11 bases remaining between them. Germline-derived CDR1 and CDR2 are SQVTM and ANQGSEA. The CDR3 is 13 amino acids. The CDR3 loop is CSVCPGDSYEQYF. Written as DNA, the CDR3 is TGCAGCGTTTGTCCCGGAGACTCCTACGAGCAGTACTTC.

CDR3 DNA: TGCGCCAGCAGCTTGGGGGGACCTCAGGGGCACACCTTC. It specifies CASSLGGPQGHTF. The V and J genes are TRBV5-1 and TRBJ1-2; maybe TRBD1 (6 bases). CDR3 length equals 13 residues. Germline values: CDR1 SGHRS, CDR2 YFSETQ. Trimming took 0 bases from V and 12 from J, leaving 15 bases between them.

This clone was seen only a few times. V and J are TRBV28 and TRBJ1-2, with D possibly being TRBD1 (6 bases). The CDR3 is made up of 14 amino acids. The V end was cut by 4 bases, the J end by 2 bases, with 11 bases between. Germline CDR1 MDHEN, CDR2 SYDVKM. CDR3 coding DNA: TGTGCCAGCAGTTCGGCAGGGGTGAACTATGGCTACACCTTC. This encodes CASSSAGVNYGYTF.

The chain carries TRBV29-1 and TRBJ2-2; 9 bases agree with TRBD2. In germline, CDR1 is SQVTM, CDR2 ANQGSEA. The length of the CDR3 is 14 residues. V trimming: 8 bases; J trimming: 7 bases; junction bases outside the gene matches: 11. The CDR3 coding sequence is TGCAGCACAACTAGCGGGTGGATGGGCGGGGAGCTGTTTTTT. Protein: CSTTSGWMGGELFF.

The chain employs TRBV19 and TRBJ1-5; D gene unclear. Per the germline V gene, CDR1 is LNHDA and CDR2 is SQIVND (reference sequence). V was trimmed by 5 bases and J by 1 base, leaving 18 bases between them. This CDR3 spans 17 amino acids. The CDR3 bases are TGTGCCAGTAGTCCGAGGGCAAGTCCCGGGAGCAATCAGCCCCAGCATTTT. It is translated as CASSPRASPGSNQPQHF.

The rearrangement links TRBV23-1 to TRBJ2-3; 14 bases are shared with TRBD2. TRBV23-1 has ORF status, its function being uncertain. The CDR3 spans 21 residues. Unmatched junction bases numbered 21, after V lost 5 bases and J lost 5 bases. The CDR3 is CASSVQKQPGLAGVDGDTQYF. In DNA, the CDR3 is TGCGCCAGCAGTGTCCAAAAACAACCGGGACTAGCGGGAGTGGACGGAGATACGCAGTATTTT.

The CDR3: CASSFPGGEQYF. The CDR3 DNA reads TGTGCCAGCAGCTTTCCAGGGGGTGAGCAGTACTTC. V usage is TRBV5-4 and J usage is TRBJ2-7; 7 nucleotides match TRBD1. V trimming: 2 bases; J trimming: 7 bases; junction bases outside the gene matches: 3. In germline, CDR1 is SGHNT, CDR2 YYREEE (reference sequence). The CDR3 spans 12 residues.

This sequence joins TRBV6-5 and TRBJ2-3; 7 nucleotides match TRBD1. V was pared by 5 bases and J by 4 bases, with 9 bases of the junction left unmatched. The CDR3 covers 15 residues. Germline lookup yields CDR1 MNHEY and CDR2 SVGAGI. CDR3 region: CASSPQGRFADTQYF. In DNA, the CDR3 is TGTGCCAGCAGTCCACAGGGGAGATTCGCAGATACGCAGTATTTT.

This chain connects TRBV3-1 (or the pseudogene TRBV3-2) to TRBJ1-6; TRBD1 matches at 9 bases. The V gene end was trimmed by 4 bases and the J gene end by 7 bases; junction bases not matched to a gene: 5. Germline V gene lookup returns CDR1 LGHDT and CDR2 YNNKEL (reference sequence). CDR3 length: 15 amino acids. The CDR3 region is CASSRSGTGNSPLHF. Written as DNA, the CDR3 is TGTGCCAGCAGCCGATCCGGGACAGGGAATTCACCCCTCCACTTT.

V and J are TRBV10-3 and TRBJ1-2; 9 nucleotides agree with TRBD1. V shed 6 bases, J shed 8 bases, and the junction held 7 bases outside the gene matches. Per germline, CDR1 ENHRY and CDR2 SYGVKD. The CDR3 loop spans 13 amino acids. The DNA for the CDR3 is TGTGCCATCAGGGACAGGGGAGTAGAAGGCTACACCTTC. It is translated as CAIRDRGVEGYTF.

The gene calls are TRBV6-6 and TRBJ1-5, with D tentatively TRBD1 (6 bases). Deletions cut 2 bases from V and 1 base from J, with 12 bases between. This CDR3 has 16 residues. The germline V gene has CDR1 MNHNY and CDR2 SVGAGI (reference sequence). CDR3 amino acids: CASSYPDSRSNQPQHF. The CDR3 DNA reads as TGTGCCAGCAGTTACCCGGACAGCCGAAGCAATCAGCCCCAGCATTTT.

V gene TRBV5-1 combines with J gene TRBJ1-2; no reliable D call. In germline, CDR1 is SGHRS, CDR2 YFSETQ. This CDR3 is 15 amino acids long. The V gene lost 0 bases and the J gene lost 0 bases, with 9 bases spanning the gap. The DNA of the CDR3 is TGCGCCAGCAGCTTGGCCGCGGTAGCTAACTATGGCTACACCTTC. The encoded protein is CASSLAAVANYGYTF. The whole variable domain, remainder taken from reference TRBV5-1 and TRBJ1-2, is KAGVTQTPRYLIKTRGQQVTLSCSPISGHRSVSWYQQTPGQGLQFLFEYFSETQRNKGNFPGRFSGRQFSNSRSEMNVSTLELGDSALYLCASSLAAVANYGYTFGSGTRLTVV.

The chain carries TRBV5-1 and TRBJ1-2; 9 bases line up with TRBD1. The CDR3 is made up of 16 amino acids. The V gene's germline CDR1 is SGHRS and CDR2 YFSETQ. Unmatched junction bases numbered 12, after V lost 3 bases and J lost 6 bases. The CDR3 is CASSSYRPGTGHGYTF. The CDR3 nucleotides read TGCGCCAGCAGCTCCTATCGGCCCGGGACAGGGCATGGCTACACCTTC.

The chain has TRBV5-1 and TRBJ1-3, with D unclear. The CDR3 covers 15 residues. Germline-derived CDR1 and CDR2 are SGHRS and YFSETQ. The V end lost 5 bases, the J end lost 0 bases, and 12 bases lay between the germline ends. CDR3 region: CASREDGSSGNTIYF. In DNA, the CDR3 is TGCGCCAGCAGGGAAGACGGGAGCTCTGGAAACACCATATATTTT.

The chain has TRBV7-8 and TRBJ2-1, with 7 bases fitting TRBD2. Germline assignment: CDR1 SGHVS and CDR2 FQNEAQ. The ends lost 4 bases at V and 3 bases at J; junction bases unmatched: 6. This CDR3 contains 15 residues. This CDR3 reads CASSSSGLHYNEQFF. The CDR3 DNA sequence: TGTGCCAGCAGCTCTAGCGGACTCCACTACAATGAGCAGTTCTTC. The full variable domain, completed using reference TRBV7-8 and TRBJ2-1, is GAGVSQSPRYKVAKRGQDVALRCDPISGHVSLFWYQQALGQGPEFLTYFQNEAQLDKSGLPSDRFFAERPEGSVSTLKIQRTQQEDSAVYLCASSSSGLHYNEQFFGPGTRLTVL.

The chain carries TRBV5-1 and TRBJ2-3; D possibly corresponds to TRBD2 (7 bases). This CDR3 comprises 15 residues. V was clipped by 4 bases and J by 0 bases, with 12 bases between them. Germline lookup yields CDR1 SGHRS and CDR2 YFSETQ. CDR3 nucleotides: TGCGCCAGCAGCGGGGGGCGGGGGAGCACAGATACGCAGTATTTT. Translated: CASSGGRGSTDTQYF.

This clone has a handful of counts. V and J are TRBV7-9 and TRBJ2-1; 8 nucleotides line up with TRBD2. The CDR3 is made up of 16 amino acids. With 2 bases clipped from V and 8 bases from J, the junction kept 11 bases outside the gene matches. From germline, CDR1 is SEHNR and CDR2 FQNEAQ (reference sequence). CDR3 nucleotide sequence: TGTGCCAGCAGCTTATATGATAGCGGGAAGGTCCATGAGCAGTTCTTC. Translating it yields CASSLYDSGKVHEQFF.

This rearrangement joins TRBV5-1 to TRBJ2-3, with TRBD1 identical over 9 bases. The ends lost 0 bases at V and 2 bases at J; junction bases unmatched: 1. The CDR3 is made up of 15 amino acids. Germline V gene sequence: CDR1 SGHRS, CDR2 YFSETQ. CDR3 in DNA: TGCGCCAGCAGCTTGGTACAGGGGGCCACAGATACGCAGTATTTT. Encoded protein: CASSLVQGATDTQYF.